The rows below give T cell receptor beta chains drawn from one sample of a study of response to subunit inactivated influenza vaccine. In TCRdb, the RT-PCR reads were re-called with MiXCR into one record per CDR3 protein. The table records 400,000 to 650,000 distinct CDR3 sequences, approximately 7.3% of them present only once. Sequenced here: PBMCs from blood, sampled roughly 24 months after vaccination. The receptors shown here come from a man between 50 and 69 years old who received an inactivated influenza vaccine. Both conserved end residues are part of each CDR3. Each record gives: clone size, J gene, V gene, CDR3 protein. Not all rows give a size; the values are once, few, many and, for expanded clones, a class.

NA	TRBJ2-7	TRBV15	CATIGGYFSYEQYF
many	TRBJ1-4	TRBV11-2	CASSFFRSPEKLFF
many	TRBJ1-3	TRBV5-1	CASSPGQGGNTIYF
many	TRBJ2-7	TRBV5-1	CASSLNEAVSYEQYF
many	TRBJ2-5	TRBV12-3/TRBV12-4	CASSFTGSGGETQYF
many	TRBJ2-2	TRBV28	CASSFLQPRDGQDTGELFF
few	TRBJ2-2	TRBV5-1	CASSSPGPDTGELFF
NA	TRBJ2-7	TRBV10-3	CAIGRDNYEQYF
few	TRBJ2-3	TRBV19	CASSIARDSDTQYF
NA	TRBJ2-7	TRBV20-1	CSAPGRWKYEQYF
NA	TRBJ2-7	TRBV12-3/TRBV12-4	CASSFSGMSLEQYF
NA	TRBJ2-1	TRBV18	CASSPRIRDLYNEQFF
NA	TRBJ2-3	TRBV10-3	CAIRRSRSTDTQYF
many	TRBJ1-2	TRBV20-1	CSASPGGRSTF
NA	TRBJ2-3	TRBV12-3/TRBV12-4	CASTQGDSGRTDTQYF
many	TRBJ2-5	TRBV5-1	CASSLRGGQGTYQETQYF
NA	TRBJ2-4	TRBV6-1	CASHRFLAKNIQYF